This TCR beta chain was sequenced during a study of regulatory T cells in long-lasting Graves disease. Broader study findings: TRBV28 was favored in persistent disease, as were TRBJ1-2 and TRBJ2-5.

The CDR3 consists of 12 residues. Per the germline V gene, CDR1 is MNHEY and CDR2 is SMNVEV (reference sequence). Trimming left V 4 bases short and J 7 bases short, with 8 bases between. Regarding time point: persistent/refractory GD, antithyroid drugs over 5 years with positive TRAb. PBMCs were the source of the RNA used for TCR sequencing. This clonotype was seen repeatedly, ten times or more. Its target is not known. Researchers made TCR beta libraries by using iRepertoire HTBI primers and running Arm-PCR on CDR3 regions. TCRdb re-derived calls from the multiplex PCR reads in MiXCR, one entry per CDR3 protein. The repertoire holds hundreds of thousands of distinct CDR3 sequences, with under 25% as singletons.

The receptor comes from a female donor with Graves disease. The chain employs TRBV27 and TRBJ1-5; D is unclear. The specimen comprised peripheral blood mononuclear cells (PBMCs), sampled when the disease was refractory, from a patient treated with antithyroid drugs. CDR3 bases: TGTGCCAGCAGTTCCCCAGGCCAGCCCCAGCATTTT. It specifies CASSSPGQPQHF.